The 7 T cell receptor beta chains presented below share a single source sample, sequenced in a study of blood T cell repertoires in COVID-19. Sequencing was performed with immunoSEQ multiplex PCR; in TCRdb, only in-frame clones are kept and a portion is missing. The sample has over 80,000 clones; about 89% are singletons. The material sequenced was peripheral blood. The receptors shown here come from a human donor in a cohort sampled during active COVID-19.

The J gene is TRBJ1-3, the V gene TRBV6-6; D remains ambiguous. V shed 0 bases and J shed 5 bases, with 8 bases lying between them. The CDR3 has 14 residues. Germline V gene lookup returns CDR1 MNHNY and CDR2 SVGAGI (reference sequence). The CDR3 nucleotides read TGTGCCAGCAGTTACTCCCCCCATCGAAACACCATATATTTT. Translated, it gives CASSYSPHRNTIYF.

The V gene is TRBV7-2, the J gene TRBJ1-3; 8 positions agree with TRBD1. J lost 2 bases, V lost 4 bases, and 1 base had no gene match. The CDR3 loop spans 14 amino acids. The germline V gene encodes CDR1 SGHTA and CDR2 FQGNSA. In DNA, the CDR3 is TGTGCCAGCAGCTCGACAGGGGCTGGAAACACCATATATTTT. As protein: CASSSTGAGNTIYF.

The chain couples TRBV29-1 to TRBJ1-2; D possibly corresponds to TRBD1 (5 bases). Looked up from germline, CDR1 is SQVTM and CDR2 is ANQGSEA. The CDR3 spans 16 residues. V lost 0 bases, J lost 2 bases, and 16 bases lay in between. The DNA for the CDR3 is TGCAGCGTTGAAGATCGCAGCCAGGGCCCAAACTATGGCTACACCTTC. This encodes CSVEDRSQGPNYGYTF.

The gene calls are TRBV2 and TRBJ2-7; 12 nucleotides agree with TRBD1. The CDR3 runs to 15 residues. After removal of 6 bases from V and 4 bases from J, the junction contained 7 bases not matched to a gene. Germline-derived CDR1 and CDR2 are SNHLY and FYNNEI. The CDR3 region is CASRAGQGARYEQYF. CDR3 coding DNA: TGTGCCAGCAGGGCGGGACAGGGGGCGCGGTACGAGCAGTACTTC.

V is TRBV7-9 and J is TRBJ2-7, with D possibly TRBD2 on 5 matching bases. The CDR3 has 13 amino acids. V gave up 5 bases and J gave up 4 bases, with 12 bases separating them. CDR1 and CDR2 from the germline V gene are SEHNR and FQNEAQ (reference sequence). The CDR3 DNA reads as TGTGCCAGCAGCCAGACTACTCTATACGAGCAGTACTTC. Its protein product is CASSQTTLYEQYF.

This sequence joins TRBV7-3 and TRBJ1-1; no definite D call. This CDR3 has 14 amino acids. Germline assignment: CDR1 SGHTA and CDR2 FQGTGA. V was cut by 1 base and J by 3 bases, with 9 bases left in between. This CDR3 is CASSLSFGHTEAFF. As DNA, the CDR3 is TGTGCCAGCAGCTTAAGTTTTGGGCACACTGAAGCTTTCTTT.

Note on this clone: This CDR3 is also generated by other DNA sequences in the sample. The V gene is TRBV3-1 (or the pseudogene TRBV3-2), the J gene TRBJ2-5; no definite D call. The ends were cut back, 0 bases at V and 5 bases at J, with 7 bases in the middle. Germline CDR1 and CDR2: LGHDT and YNNKEL (reference sequence). The CDR3 consists of 13 residues. The CDR3 DNA sequence: TGTGCCAGCAGCCAAGATTCCCGGGAGACCCAGTACTTC. Translating it yields CASSQDSRETQYF.